This note documents a single T cell receptor beta chain sequence. TCRdb keeps only in-frame clones here, not all; method: immunoSEQ multiplex PCR. The sample records tens of thousands of clones, 91% being singletons. This CDR3 is 19 amino acids long. This entry is derived from a study of graft-versus-host responses after intestinal transplantation. The rearrangement joins TRBV12-1 to TRBJ2-1; TRBD2 is the table's D call and was not checked against the DNA. TRBV12-1 is designated a pseudogene. This clonotype originated in a human patient who received an intestinal transplant, so some T cells may come from the graft donor. The sample consisted of PBMCs, taken nearly 670 days after intestinal transplant. CDR3 loop: CASSPEPSGGPQFYNEQFF. CDR3 coding DNA: TGTGCCAGCAGCCCGGAACCTAGCGGGGGGCCTCAATTCTACAATGAGCAGTTCTTC.